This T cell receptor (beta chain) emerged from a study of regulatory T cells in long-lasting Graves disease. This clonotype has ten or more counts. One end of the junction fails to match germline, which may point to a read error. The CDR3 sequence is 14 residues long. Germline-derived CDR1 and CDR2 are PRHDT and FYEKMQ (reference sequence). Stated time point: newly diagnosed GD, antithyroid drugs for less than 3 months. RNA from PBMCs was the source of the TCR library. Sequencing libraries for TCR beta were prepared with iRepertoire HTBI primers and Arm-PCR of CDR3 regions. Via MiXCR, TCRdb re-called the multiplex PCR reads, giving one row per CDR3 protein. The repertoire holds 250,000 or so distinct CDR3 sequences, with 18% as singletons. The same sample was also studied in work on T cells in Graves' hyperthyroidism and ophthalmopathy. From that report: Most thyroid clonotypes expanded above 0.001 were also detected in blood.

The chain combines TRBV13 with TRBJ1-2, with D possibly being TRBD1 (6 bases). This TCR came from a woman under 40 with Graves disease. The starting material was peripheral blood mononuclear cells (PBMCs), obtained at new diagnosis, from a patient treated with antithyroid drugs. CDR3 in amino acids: CASSLGGQRYGYTF. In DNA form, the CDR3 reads TGCGCCAGCAGCTTGGGGGGCCAGCGGTATGGCTACACCTTC.